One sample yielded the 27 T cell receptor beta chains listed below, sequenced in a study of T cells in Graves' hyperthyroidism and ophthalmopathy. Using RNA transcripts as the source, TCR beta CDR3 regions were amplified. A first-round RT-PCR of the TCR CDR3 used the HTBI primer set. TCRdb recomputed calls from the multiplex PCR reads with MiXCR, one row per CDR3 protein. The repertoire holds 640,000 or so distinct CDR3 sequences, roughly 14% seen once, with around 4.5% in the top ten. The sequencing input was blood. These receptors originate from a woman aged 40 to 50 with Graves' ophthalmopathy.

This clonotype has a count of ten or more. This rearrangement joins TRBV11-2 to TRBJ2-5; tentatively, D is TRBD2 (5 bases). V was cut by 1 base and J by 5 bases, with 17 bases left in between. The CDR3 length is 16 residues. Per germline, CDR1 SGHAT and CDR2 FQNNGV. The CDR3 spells CASSLVGFNRGETQYF. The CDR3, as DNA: TGTGCCAGCAGCTTAGTGGGGTTTAACCGCGGGGAGACCCAGTACTTC. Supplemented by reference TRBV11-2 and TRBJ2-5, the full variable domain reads EAGVAQSPRYKIIEKRQSVAFWCNPISGHATLYWYQQILGQGPKLLIQFQNNGVVDDSQLPKDRFSAERLKGVDSTLKIQPAKLEDSAVYLCASSLVGFNRGETQYFGPGTRLLVL.

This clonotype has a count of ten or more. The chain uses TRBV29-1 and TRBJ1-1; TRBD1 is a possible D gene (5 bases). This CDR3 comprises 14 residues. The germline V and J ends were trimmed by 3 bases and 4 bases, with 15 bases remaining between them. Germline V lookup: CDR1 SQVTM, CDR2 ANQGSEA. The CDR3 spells CSVDRGLEPTEAFF. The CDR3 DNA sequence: TGCAGCGTTGACCGGGGACTGGAGCCCACTGAAGCTTTCTTT.

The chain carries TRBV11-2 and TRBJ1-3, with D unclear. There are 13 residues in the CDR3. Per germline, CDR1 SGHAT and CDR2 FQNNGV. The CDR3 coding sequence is TGTGCTAGTGGGGTTTCGGCCGGAAACACCATATATTTT. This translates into CASGVSAGNTIYF.

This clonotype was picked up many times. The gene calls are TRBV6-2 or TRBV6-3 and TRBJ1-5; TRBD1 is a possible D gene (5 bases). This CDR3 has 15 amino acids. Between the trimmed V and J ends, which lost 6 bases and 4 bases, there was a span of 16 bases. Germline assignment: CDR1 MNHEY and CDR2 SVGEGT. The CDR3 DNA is TGTGCCAGCAGCCAAAGGGGTTATGGGAATCAGCCCCAGCATTTT. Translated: CASSQRGYGNQPQHF.

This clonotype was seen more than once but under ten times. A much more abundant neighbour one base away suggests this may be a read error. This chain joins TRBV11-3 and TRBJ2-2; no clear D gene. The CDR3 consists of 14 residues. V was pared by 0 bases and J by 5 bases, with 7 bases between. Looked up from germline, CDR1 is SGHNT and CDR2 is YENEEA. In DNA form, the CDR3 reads TGTGCCAGCAGCTTAGAACAGTGGACCGGGGAGCTGTTTTTT. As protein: CASSLEQWTGELFF.

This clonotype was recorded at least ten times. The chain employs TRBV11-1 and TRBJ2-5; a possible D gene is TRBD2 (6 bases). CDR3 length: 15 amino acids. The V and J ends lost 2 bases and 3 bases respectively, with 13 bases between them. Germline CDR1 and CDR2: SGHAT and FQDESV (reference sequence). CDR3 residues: CASSLTGTREETQYF. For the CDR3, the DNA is TGTGCCAGCAGCTTAACCGGGACTCGAGAAGAGACCCAGTACTTC.

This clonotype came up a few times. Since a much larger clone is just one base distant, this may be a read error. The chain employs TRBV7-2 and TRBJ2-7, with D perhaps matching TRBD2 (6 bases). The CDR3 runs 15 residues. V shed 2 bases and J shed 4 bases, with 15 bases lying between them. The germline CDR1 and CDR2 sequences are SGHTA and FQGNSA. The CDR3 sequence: CTSSLYRTGEYEQYF. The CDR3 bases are TGTACCAGCAGCTTATACAGGACGGGGGAATACGAGCAGTACTTC.

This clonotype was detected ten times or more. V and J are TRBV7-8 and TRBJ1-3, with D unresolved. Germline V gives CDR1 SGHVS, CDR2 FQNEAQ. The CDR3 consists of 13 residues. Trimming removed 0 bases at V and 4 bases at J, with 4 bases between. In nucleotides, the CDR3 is TGTGCCAGCAGCTTAGCGAGGGGAAACACCATATATTTT. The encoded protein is CASSLARGNTIYF.

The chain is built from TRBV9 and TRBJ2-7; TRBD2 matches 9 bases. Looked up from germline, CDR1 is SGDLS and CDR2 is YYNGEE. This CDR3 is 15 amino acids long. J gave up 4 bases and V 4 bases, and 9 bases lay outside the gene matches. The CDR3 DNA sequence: TGTGCCAGCAGCCCTGAGCGGGAGGTTGGGTACGAGCAGTACTTC. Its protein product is CASSPEREVGYEQYF.

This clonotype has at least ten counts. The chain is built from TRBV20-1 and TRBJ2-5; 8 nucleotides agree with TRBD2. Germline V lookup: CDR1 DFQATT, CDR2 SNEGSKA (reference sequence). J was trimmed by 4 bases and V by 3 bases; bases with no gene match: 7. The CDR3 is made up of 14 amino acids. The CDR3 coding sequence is TGCAGTGCTAGGGGGCAAGCGGGAGCAGAGACCCAGTACTTC. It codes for CSARGQAGAETQYF.

The CDR3 protein is CASRGTGRSEQYF. The CDR3 region has the DNA TGCGCCAGCAGGGGGACAGGACGGAGCGAGCAGTACTTC. The chain combines TRBV5-1 with TRBJ2-7, with 8 bases aligning to TRBD1. The CDR3 spans 13 residues. The germline gives CDR1 SGHRS, CDR2 YFSETQ. Unmatched junction bases numbered 7, after V lost 5 bases and J lost 6 bases.

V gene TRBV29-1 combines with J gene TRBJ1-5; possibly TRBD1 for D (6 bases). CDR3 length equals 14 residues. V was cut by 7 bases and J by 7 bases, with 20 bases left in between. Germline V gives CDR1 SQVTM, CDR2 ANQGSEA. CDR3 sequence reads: CSALTGIGEQPQHF. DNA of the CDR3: TGCAGCGCCCTAACAGGGATAGGCGAACAGCCCCAGCATTTT.

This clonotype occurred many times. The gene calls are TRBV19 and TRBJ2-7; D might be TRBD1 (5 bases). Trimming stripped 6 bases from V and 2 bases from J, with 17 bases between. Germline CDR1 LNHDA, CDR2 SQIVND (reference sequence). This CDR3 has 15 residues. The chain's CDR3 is CASRAPGNSAYEQYF. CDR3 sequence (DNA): TGTGCCAGTAGGGCACCAGGGAACTCGGCCTACGAGCAGTACTTC.

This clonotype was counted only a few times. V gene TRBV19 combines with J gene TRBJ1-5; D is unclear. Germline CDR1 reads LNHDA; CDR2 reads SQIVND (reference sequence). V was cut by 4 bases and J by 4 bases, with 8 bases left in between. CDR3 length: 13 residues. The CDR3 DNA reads TGTGCCAGTAGTACAGAGGGTAATCAGCCCCAGCATTTT. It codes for CASSTEGNQPQHF.

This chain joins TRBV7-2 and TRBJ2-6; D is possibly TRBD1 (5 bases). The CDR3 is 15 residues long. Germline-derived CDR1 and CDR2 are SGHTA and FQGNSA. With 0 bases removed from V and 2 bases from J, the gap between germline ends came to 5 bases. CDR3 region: CASSLARAGANVLTF. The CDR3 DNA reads TGTGCCAGCAGCTTAGCCAGGGCTGGGGCCAACGTCCTGACTTTC.

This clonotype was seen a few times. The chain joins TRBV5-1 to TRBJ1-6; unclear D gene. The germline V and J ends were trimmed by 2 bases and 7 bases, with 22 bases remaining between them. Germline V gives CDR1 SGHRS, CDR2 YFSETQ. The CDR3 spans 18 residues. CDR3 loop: CASSFSFSQRLENSPLHF. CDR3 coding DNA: TGCGCCAGCAGCTTCTCCTTCTCGCAACGGTTGGAGAATTCACCCCTCCACTTT. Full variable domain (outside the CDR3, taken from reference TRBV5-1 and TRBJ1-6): KAGVTQTPRYLIKTRGQQVTLSCSPISGHRSVSWYQQTPGQGLQFLFEYFSETQRNKGNFPGRFSGRQFSNSRSEMNVSTLELGDSALYLCASSFSFSQRLENSPLHFGNGTRLTVT.

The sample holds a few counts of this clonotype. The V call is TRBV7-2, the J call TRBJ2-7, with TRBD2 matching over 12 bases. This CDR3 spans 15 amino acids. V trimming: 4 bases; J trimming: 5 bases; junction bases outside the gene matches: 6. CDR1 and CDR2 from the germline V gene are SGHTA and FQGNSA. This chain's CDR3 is CASSSPSGRADEQYF. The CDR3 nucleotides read TGTGCCAGCAGCTCCCCTAGCGGGAGGGCCGACGAGCAGTACTTC.

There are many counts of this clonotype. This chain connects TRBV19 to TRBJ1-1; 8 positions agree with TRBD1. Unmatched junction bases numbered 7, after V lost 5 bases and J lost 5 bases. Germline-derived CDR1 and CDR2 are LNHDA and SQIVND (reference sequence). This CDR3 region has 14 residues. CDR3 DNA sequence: TGTGCCAGTAGTGCTCGACAGGGGATAACTGAAGCTTTCTTT. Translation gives CASSARQGITEAFF.

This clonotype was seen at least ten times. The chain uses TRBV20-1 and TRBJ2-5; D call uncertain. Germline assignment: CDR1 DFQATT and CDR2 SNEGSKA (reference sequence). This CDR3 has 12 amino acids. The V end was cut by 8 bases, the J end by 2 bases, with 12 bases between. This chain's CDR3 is CSSRSLQETQYF. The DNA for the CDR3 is TGCAGTTCTCGAAGCCTACAAGAGACCCAGTACTTC.

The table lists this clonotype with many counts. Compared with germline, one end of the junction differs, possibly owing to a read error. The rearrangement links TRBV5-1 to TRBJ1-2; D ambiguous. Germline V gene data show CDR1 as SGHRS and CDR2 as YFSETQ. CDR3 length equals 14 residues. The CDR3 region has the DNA TGTGCCAGCAGCTTAAGAGTGGATAGCTATGGCTACACCTTC. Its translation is CASSLRVDSYGYTF.

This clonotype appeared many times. The CDR3 DNA sequence: TGTGCCAGCAGTTGGGACTACAACACCGGGGAGCTGTTTTTT. It specifies CASSWDYNTGELFF. The chain has TRBV12-3 or TRBV12-4 and TRBJ2-2; 7 bases are a match to TRBD2. Losses at the gene ends were 4 bases for V and 2 bases for J; bases not matched to a gene: 1. CDR3 size: 14 residues.

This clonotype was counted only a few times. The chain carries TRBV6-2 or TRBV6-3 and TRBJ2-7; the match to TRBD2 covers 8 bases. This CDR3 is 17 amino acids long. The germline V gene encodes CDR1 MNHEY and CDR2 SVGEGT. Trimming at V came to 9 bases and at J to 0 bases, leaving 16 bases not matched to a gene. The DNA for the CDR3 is TGTGCCAGTCGATGGGAGTCGACGGGGGGGATCTCCTACGAGCAGTACTTC. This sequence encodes CASRWESTGGISYEQYF.

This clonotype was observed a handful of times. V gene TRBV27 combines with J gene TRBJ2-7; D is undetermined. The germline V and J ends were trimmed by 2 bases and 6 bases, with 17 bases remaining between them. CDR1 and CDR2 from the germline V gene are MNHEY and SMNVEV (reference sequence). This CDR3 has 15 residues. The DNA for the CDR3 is TGTGCCAGCAGTTTAAGTCCCACGGGCGGACCCGAGCAGTACTTC. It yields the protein CASSLSPTGGPEQYF.

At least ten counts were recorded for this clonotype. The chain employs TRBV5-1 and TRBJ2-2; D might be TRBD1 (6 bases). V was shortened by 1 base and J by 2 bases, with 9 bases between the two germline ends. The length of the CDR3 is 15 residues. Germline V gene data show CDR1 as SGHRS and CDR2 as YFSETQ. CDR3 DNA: TGCGCCAGCAGCTTGCAGGGACACAACACCGGGGAGCTGTTTTTT. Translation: CASSLQGHNTGELFF.

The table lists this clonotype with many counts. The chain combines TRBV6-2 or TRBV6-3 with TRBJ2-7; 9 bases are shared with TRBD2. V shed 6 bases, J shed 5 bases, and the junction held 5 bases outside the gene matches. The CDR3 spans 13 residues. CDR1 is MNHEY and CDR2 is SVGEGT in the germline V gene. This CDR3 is CASRASGTDEQYF. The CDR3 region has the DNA TGTGCCAGCAGGGCTAGCGGGACGGACGAGCAGTACTTC.

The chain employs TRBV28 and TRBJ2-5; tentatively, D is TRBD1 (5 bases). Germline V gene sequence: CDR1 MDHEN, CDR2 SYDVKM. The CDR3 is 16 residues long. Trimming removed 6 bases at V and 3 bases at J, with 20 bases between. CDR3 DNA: TGTGCCAGCAGCCCCGCCCTGGCAGGGCCGAAAGAGACCCAGTACTTC. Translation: CASSPALAGPKETQYF.

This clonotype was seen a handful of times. CDR3: CASSKGARYGYTF. As DNA, the CDR3 is TGTGCCAGTAGTAAGGGGGCGCGGTATGGCTACACCTTC. The chain carries TRBV19 and TRBJ1-2; 7 nucleotides agree with TRBD1. Germline CDR1 and CDR2: LNHDA and SQIVND (reference sequence). This CDR3 spans 13 amino acids. After removal of 4 bases from V and 5 bases from J, the junction contained 4 bases not matched to a gene. Supplemented by reference TRBV19 and TRBJ1-2, the full variable domain reads DGGITQSPKYLFRKEGQNVTLSCEQNLNHDAMYWYRQDPGQGLRLIYYSQIVNDFQKGDIAEGYSVSREKKESFPLTVTSAQKNPTAFYLCASSKGARYGYTFGSGTRLTVV.